This TCR beta chain was captured in a study of monozygotic twins with inflammatory bowel disease. The CDR3 spans 16 residues. Germline lookup yields CDR1 SSHAT and CDR2 FNYEAQ (reference sequence). Each TCR library consumed approximately 3,500 ng of total RNA. A 6-nucleotide sample barcode was carried by the UMIs, which template switching added. Reprocessing the 5' RACE reads, TCRdb reports a single entry for every CDR3 protein and omits DNA. The sample shows roughly 200,000 distinct CDR3 sequences, and 1.6% sits with its ten largest clones. The receptor comes from a human donor with ulcerative colitis or Crohn's disease, or a healthy co-twin of an affected twin (not recorded which). V gene TRBV7-7 combines with J gene TRBJ2-2; checking the TCRdb D call of TRBD2 is not possible without DNA. Source material: blood. The chain's CDR3 is CASSSFSGGYTGELFF.